This TCR beta chain was recovered during a study of blood T cell repertoires in COVID-19 (dated by TCRdb to about 2020). About the full investigation: The collaborator samples originated in the United States, Italy and Spain and spanned the acute and convalescent phases of COVID-19. The material from the prospective study consisted of cDNA or gDNA derived from T cells, B-cell-depleted T cells, or PBMCs. The dataset comprised deeply sampled blood TCRbeta repertoires from subjects exposed to, actively infected with, or recovered from COVID-19. The repertoires were released in a freely available public database intended as a resource for research on the immune response to SARS-CoV-2. Samples were obtained from the ongoing ImmuneRACE study (first 160 participants) and from about 1,300 subjects provided by 6 global collaborators. Sample metadata almost always included a de-identified subject ID, COVID-19 status, age in years and sex. Where available, HLA class I and class II types were taken from metadata supplied by the sample provider and were not determined by assay-based typing. What the study reported, not specific to this receptor: Clinical and demographic metadata were provided uncurated, with the amount varying by source and participant.

From its cysteine to its phenylalanine, the CDR3 spans 14 amino acids. Only the CDR3 portion is preserved as DNA: 42 bases, with reading frame beginning at the first base. The germline V gene (reference sequence) specifies SEHNR as CDR1 and FQNEAQ as CDR2. V loses 0 bases, J loses 6 bases, and the germline ends lie 8 bases apart. The immunoSEQ Assay, a bias-controlled multiplex PCR, was used to amplify TCRbeta CDR3 regions from genomic DNA. Per the original workflow: The number of nucleated cells in each sample was estimated from the amplification of reference gene primers within the assay. To quantify the absolute abundance of each unique TCRbeta CDR3 rearrangement, sequence reads were collapsed and filtered. Productive Simpson clonality was computed per sample as the square root of Simpson's diversity index over productive rearrangements. TCRdb stores this immuneACCESS table with in-frame sequences only. Part of the clones is absent; in the studies checked, under half of the shortfall reflects unresolved V genes, and no reason is known for the rest. That table is the source of V, J and clone size, and D and trimming were worked out from the DNA. For this sample there are under 400,000 clones; around nine tenths appear just once. Of the sample, 3.5% to 4% is held by the ten largest clones.

One collaborating source in Seattle enrolled patients while the patients were actively infected and followed the patients over time throughout the course of disease. Collaborating institutions collected whole blood in K2EDTA tubes following their own protocols. Collaborator samples were shipped for TCRbeta analysis as frozen whole blood, isolated PBMCs, or DNA extracted from either sample type. To note about this clone: The specificity of this receptor is unknown. Nothing much larger sits one base from this clone, and base qualities are not available.

This sequence was found in an older woman with COVID-19, enrolled during active disease. The rearranged segments are TRBV7-9 and TRBJ2-2, with TRBD1 as a weak D call on 6 bases. Sequencing was done on a sample of peripheral blood. The DNA is as follows: TGTGCCAGCAGCTTAGCGGGGGCCCCCGGGGAGCTGTTTTTT. This codes for CASSLAGAPGELFF. Where the CDR3 stops, the reference TRBV7-9 and TRBJ2-2 genes take over; the full variable domain is DTGVSQNPRHKITKRGQNVTFRCDPISEHNRLYWYRQTLGQGPEFLTYFQNEAQLEKSRLLSDRFSAERPKGSFSTLEIQRTEQGDSAMYLCASSLAGAPGELFFGEGSRLTVL.